These T cell receptor beta chains were read from a single sample in a study of T cell repertoires in cytomegalovirus infection. These receptors are not linked to any known antigen. TCRdb reprocessed the reads via MiXCR and lists one record per CDR3 protein. The data show some 800,000 distinct CDR3 sequences, around a third seen once. Sequenced material: cultured CD8+ T cells from PBMCs, taken from culture after CMV antigen stimulation. These receptors all come from a human donor in good health (CMV status not recorded). Some clones in this sample may be carry-over from other donors' samples. Both conserved end residues are part of each CDR3.

TRBV5-1	TRBJ1-1	CASSNRGADTEAFF
TRBV6-1	TRBJ1-5	CASIPGRYLEPQHF
TRBV29-1	TRBJ1-1	CSVAGGAITLHPEAFF
TRBV28	TRBJ2-1	CASRDPSEQFF
TRBV28	TRBJ2-3	CASRPVGVDTQYF
TRBV7-3	TRBJ1-4	CASSLDRDQDEKLFF
TRBV6-6	TRBJ2-3	CASSYPGTSGRNTQYF
TRBV12-3/TRBV12-4	TRBJ1-4	CASSSSRATNEKLFF
TRBV7-3	TRBJ2-3	CASSFLAGGPPDTQYF
TRBV6-2/TRBV6-3	TRBJ2-2	CASSYRGTTGELFF
TRBV7-9	TRBJ1-6	CASSLAGESPLHF
TRBV12-3/TRBV12-4	TRBJ1-1	CASTLGQEATEAFF
TRBV12-3/TRBV12-4	TRBJ2-3	CASSRRFSGLTDTQYF
TRBV6-2/TRBV6-3	TRBJ1-5	CASSYVEYSNQPQHF
TRBV6-2/TRBV6-3	TRBJ1-1	CASSYEGGQGLNTEAFF
TRBV9	TRBJ2-1	CASSVDPGGGGSRKKLNEQFF
TRBV12-3/TRBV12-4	TRBJ1-1	CASSPYTEAFF
TRBV12-3/TRBV12-4	TRBJ1-1	CASPTQGLGDTEAFF
TRBV5-1	TRBJ2-1	CASREGHEQFF
TRBV7-8	TRBJ1-2	CASSLSAGYGYTF
TRBV6-1	TRBJ2-1	CASSPPRQRGEQFF
TRBV4-1	TRBJ1-2	CASSTYSGTGGGYTF
TRBV4-1	TRBJ2-1	CASSRDFLAGRGYNEQFF
TRBV7-6	TRBJ1-1	CASSRRPGQTGNTEAFF
TRBV7-2	TRBJ1-2	CALEGGSNYGYTF
TRBV12-3/TRBV12-4	TRBJ2-1	CASSLALINEQFF
TRBV7-6	TRBJ2-4	CASSLASQAKNIQYF
TRBV2	TRBJ2-3	CASSAGLAGGAMSTDTQYF
TRBV7-9	TRBJ2-5	CASSLSSGEETQYF
TRBV6-2/TRBV6-3	TRBJ2-3	CASSYSGQHTDTQYF
TRBV5-1	TRBJ1-1	CASSEVQGAVAFF
TRBV12-5	TRBJ2-1	CASGLVSQNNEQFF
TRBV7-9	TRBJ1-2	CASLPPGQGNSYGYTF
TRBV11-3	TRBJ2-3	CASSPFQGASSTDTQYF
TRBV19	TRBJ2-7	CASSIVRDRGHEQYF
TRBV6-2/TRBV6-3	TRBJ1-1	CASSYNELMNTEAFF
TRBV6-1	TRBJ1-1	CASNPEMRGNTEAFF
TRBV6-2/TRBV6-3	TRBJ2-3	CASSYSLGQGARTDTQYF
TRBV11-2	TRBJ1-4	CASSLNWQGNEKLFF
TRBV5-6	TRBJ2-1	CVSSNGGGYNEQFF
TRBV19	TRBJ2-7	CASSPGGASPYEQYF
TRBV6-8	TRBJ1-1	CANSLTGTVDTEAFF
TRBV4-3	TRBJ2-6	CASSQGIGTSGGGARANVLTF
TRBV7-9	TRBJ2-7	CASKGSYEQYF
TRBV12-3/TRBV12-4	TRBJ2-5	CASSLRLAGPQETQYF
TRBV5-5	TRBJ1-1	CASSPWQDMNTEAFF